This T cell receptor (beta chain) comes out of a study of T-cell reconstitution after alpha-beta-depleted transplantation in children. Study-wide points: Certain patients had high TCRbeta diversity at day 60, and it came from recipient T cells and thymic progenitors that survived.

Unique molecular identifiers were used to barcode this TCRbeta library. Using its own MiXCR run on the PCR reads, TCRdb lists one record per CDR3 protein. The sample includes some 200,000 distinct CDR3 sequences, around 7.7% of them seen just once. V was trimmed by 3 bases and J by 2 bases, leaving 18 bases between them. Germline values: CDR1 LGHNA, CDR2 YNFKEQ. The CDR3 covers 17 residues. This clonotype was picked up one time. The antigen remains undetermined. Sequences were derived from PBMCs, mostly from graft donor cells, sampled 360 days after TCRalphabeta/CD19-depleted stem cell transplant. V and J are TRBV4-2 and TRBJ2-3, with D hard to call. The receptor was derived from a male patient under 10 years old who had a stem cell transplant for acute myeloid leukemia, so the T cells may come from the graft donor. The CDR3 DNA is TGTGCCAGCAGCCACCCCCCGCAGACTGGGCCCACAGATACGCAGTATTTT. It translates to CASSHPPQTGPTDTQYF.